This TCR beta chain was identified during a study of blood T cell repertoires in COVID-19. Germline CDR1 reads GTSNPN; CDR2 reads SVGIG (reference sequence). The CDR3 spans 14 residues. The V end was cut by 0 bases, the J end by 3 bases, with 6 bases between. TCRdb keeps only in-frame clones here, not all; method: immunoSEQ multiplex PCR. The table includes under 250,000 clones, roughly nine tenths detected once. The sequenced sample consisted of peripheral blood. The chain has TRBV30 and TRBJ1-6; D unresolved. The receptor's source is a man between 60 and 70 years old with acute or convalescent COVID-19. This CDR3 is CAWSVDFYNSPLHF. As DNA, the CDR3 is TGTGCCTGGAGTGTGGACTTCTATAATTCACCCCTCCACTTT.